A single sample is the source of the 24 T cell receptor beta chains below, sequenced in a study of blood T cell repertoires in COVID-19 (dated by TCRdb to about 2020). Library creation used the immunoSEQ multiplex PCR assay. What TCRdb holds here is the immuneACCESS table cut down to in-frame rearrangements. Part of the clones is not present; checked against another copy, under half of the missing clones reflect an unresolved V gene, and the others are unexplained. The sample table contains approximately 210,000 clones; only one count was recorded for roughly 81% of them. The ten largest make up 7.6% of the sample. Sample: peripheral blood. The source of these receptors is a woman aged 45-65 years with active or convalescent COVID-19.

The rearrangement uses TRBV7-2 and TRBJ1-2; TRBD1 is a possible D gene (5 bases). Germline assignment: CDR1 SGHTA and CDR2 FQGNSA. Trimming took off 2 bases at V and 0 bases at J, with 10 bases between the two ends. The CDR3 has 15 amino acids. This chain's CDR3 is CASSLSGVPNYGYTF. Written as DNA, the CDR3 is TGTGCCAGCAGCTTATCGGGGGTACCTAACTATGGCTACACCTTC.

The chain uses TRBV9 and TRBJ1-3, with a possible D match to TRBD1 (6 bases). CDR1 and CDR2 from the germline V gene are SGDLS and YYNGEE. V lost 4 bases, J lost 4 bases, and 18 bases lay in between. This CDR3 spans 16 amino acids. The CDR3 sequence: CASSMTGTWEGNTIYF. The CDR3 DNA reads as TGTGCCAGCAGCATGACCGGGACATGGGAAGGAAACACCATATATTTT.

The chain links TRBV3-1 (or the pseudogene TRBV3-2) to TRBJ2-2; a possible D gene is TRBD2 (6 bases). The CDR3 loop spans 13 amino acids. Looked up from germline, CDR1 is LGHDT and CDR2 is YNNKEL (reference sequence). Trimming removed 3 bases from V and 5 bases from J, with 7 bases in between. CDR3 protein: CASSQGLTGELFF. CDR3 sequence (DNA): TGTGCCAGCAGCCAGGGACTGACCGGGGAGCTGTTTTTT.

V and J are TRBV10-3 and TRBJ1-4; D might be TRBD1 (6 bases). Between the trimmed V and J ends, which lost 10 bases and 6 bases, there was a span of 15 bases. The CDR3 consists of 13 residues. The germline gives CDR1 ENHRY, CDR2 SYGVKD. CDR3 sequence: CASGQGIDEKLFF. CDR3 nucleotide sequence: TGTGCCAGCGGTCAGGGGATCGATGAAAAACTGTTTTTT.

The chain recombines TRBV3-1 (or the pseudogene TRBV3-2) with TRBJ1-3; 8 positions agree with TRBD1. Germline V gives CDR1 LGHDT, CDR2 YNNKEL (reference sequence). J was trimmed by 6 bases and V by 5 bases; bases with no gene match: 6. The length of the CDR3 is 14 residues. Written as DNA, the CDR3 is TGTGCCAGCAGCACAGTGGGACAGGCAAACACCATATATTTT. Translating it yields CASSTVGQANTIYF.

The chain combines TRBV18 with TRBJ2-1, with D perhaps matching TRBD2 (5 bases). Germline lookup yields CDR1 KGHSH and CDR2 LQKENI. V shed 1 base and J shed 9 bases, with 13 bases lying between them. The length of the CDR3 is 14 residues. CDR3 DNA sequence: TGTGCCAGCTCACCACTTATAGGGAGCCTTGAGCAGTTCTTC. Protein: CASSPLIGSLEQFF.

CDR3 region: CASSATGPYQETQYF. CDR3 in DNA: TGCGCCAGCAGCGCGACAGGGCCGTACCAAGAGACCCAGTACTTC. J is TRBJ2-5 and V is TRBV5-1; the match to TRBD1 covers 7 bases. CDR1 SGHRS and CDR2 YFSETQ come from the germline V gene. The V segment lost 4 bases and the J segment 0 bases; nucleotides outside the gene matches: 6. This CDR3 is 15 amino acids long.

This rearrangement joins TRBV27 to TRBJ2-1; 15 bases fit TRBD2. CDR1 is MNHEY and CDR2 is SMNVEV in the germline V gene (reference sequence). J gave up 4 bases and V 5 bases, and 15 bases lay outside the gene matches. CDR3 length: 20 amino acids. Here the CDR3 reads CASSRVWRTSGGAEYNEQFF. CDR3 in DNA: TGTGCCAGCAGTCGTGTGTGGAGGACTAGCGGGGGGGCCGAGTACAATGAGCAGTTCTTC.

This chain links TRBV28 with TRBJ1-6; D uncertain. The V end was cut by 6 bases, the J end by 6 bases, with 15 bases between. CDR1 is MDHEN and CDR2 is SYDVKM in the germline V gene. The CDR3 length is 15 residues. CDR3 protein: CASSPSRGINSPLHF. The CDR3, as DNA: TGTGCCAGCAGCCCGTCGCGAGGGATTAATTCACCCCTCCACTTT.

The V call is TRBV28, the J call TRBJ2-5; maybe TRBD2 (6 bases). V gave up 6 bases and J gave up 4 bases, with 12 bases separating them. Per germline, CDR1 MDHEN and CDR2 SYDVKM. This CDR3 spans 13 amino acids. The CDR3 DNA sequence: TGTGCCAGCAGCGCGGGGTTGGGAGAGACCCAGTACTTC. Its translation: CASSAGLGETQYF.

The chain links TRBV9 to TRBJ2-1, with D tentatively TRBD2 (6 bases). This CDR3 has 16 amino acids. The V end was cut by 0 bases, the J end by 1 base, with 11 bases between. Germline-derived CDR1 and CDR2 are SGDLS and YYNGEE. The CDR3 loop reads CASSVGVGTSYNEQFF. In DNA form, the CDR3 reads TGTGCCAGCAGCGTAGGGGTCGGGACTTCCTACAATGAGCAGTTCTTC.

The rearrangement uses TRBV5-6 and TRBJ2-3, with TRBD2 matching over 11 bases. Germline trimming cut 4 bases from V and 1 base from J; bases unmatched to any gene: 2. Germline assignment: CDR1 SGHDT and CDR2 YYEEEE. The CDR3 runs 15 residues. This chain's CDR3 is CASSQGLAGTDTQYF. The CDR3 DNA follows: TGTGCCAGCAGCCAGGGACTAGCGGGCACAGATACGCAGTATTTT.

The rearrangement joins TRBV2 to TRBJ2-7; 8 bases agree with TRBD1. Germline V gene data show CDR1 as SNHLY and CDR2 as FYNNEI. V trimming: 7 bases; J trimming: 3 bases; junction bases outside the gene matches: 8. This CDR3 is built from 14 residues. The CDR3 DNA reads as TGTGCCAGCATCCCCCGTGACAGGGGCTACGAGCAGTACTTC. This translates into CASIPRDRGYEQYF.

The CDR3 DNA is TGTGCCAGCAGTTTTTCTACAGGGGGCGACTATGGCTACACCTTC. It translates to CASSFSTGGDYGYTF. The chain combines TRBV28 with TRBJ1-2; 9 positions agree with TRBD1. V was clipped by 3 bases and J by 3 bases; unmatched bases: 5. The CDR3 length is 15 residues. Germline V lookup: CDR1 MDHEN, CDR2 SYDVKM.

This clone was picked up one time. The chain has TRBV4-2 and TRBJ1-6, with 9 positions matching TRBD1. The V and J ends lost 0 bases and 10 bases, in that order; junction bases with no gene match: 7. Looked up from germline, CDR1 is LGHNA and CDR2 is YNFKEQ. The CDR3 totals 16 residues. CDR3 amino acids: CASSQDQGTGNSPLHF. In DNA form, the CDR3 reads TGTGCCAGCAGCCAAGATCAGGGGACAGGGAACTCACCCCTCCACTTT.

A single count supports this clone. The chain couples TRBV5-6 to TRBJ2-3; TRBD2 might be the D (6 bases). CDR3 length: 15 amino acids. Trimming cost V 2 bases and J 1 base, with 11 bases left between them. Germline loops: CDR1 SGHDT, CDR2 YYEEEE. The CDR3 loop is CASSFTGVGTDTQYF. CDR3 bases: TGTGCCAGCAGCTTTACGGGAGTAGGCACAGATACGCAGTATTTT.

V usage is TRBV7-3 and J usage is TRBJ1-1; no definite D call. V was cut by 1 base and J by 2 bases, with 8 bases left in between. The length of the CDR3 is 14 residues. From germline, CDR1 is SGHTA and CDR2 FQGTGA. The chain's CDR3 is CASSLSNGNTEAFF. The DNA for the CDR3 is TGTGCCAGCAGCTTAAGTAACGGTAACACTGAAGCTTTCTTT.

This clone showed up just a few times. The chain combines TRBV5-4 with TRBJ2-2, with TRBD2 identical over 10 bases. Germline V gene lookup returns CDR1 SGHNT and CDR2 YYREEE (reference sequence). J gave up 1 base and V 3 bases, and 3 bases lay outside the gene matches. The CDR3 length is 16 residues. The CDR3 reads CASSSGLAVNTGELFF. CDR3 nucleotides: TGTGCCAGCAGCTCAGGACTAGCGGTGAACACCGGGGAGCTGTTTTTT.

This chain uses TRBV15 with TRBJ2-5; 13 bases line up with TRBD2. The V gene's germline CDR1 is LNHNV and CDR2 YYDKDF (reference sequence). The CDR3 is 17 residues long. J gave up 2 bases and V 3 bases, and 6 bases lay outside the gene matches. CDR3 protein: CATSRTSGRTIQETQYF. In DNA form, the CDR3 reads TGTGCCACCAGCAGGACTAGCGGGAGGACAATACAAGAGACCCAGTACTTC.

Written as DNA, the CDR3 is TGTGCCAGCAGTTTCGGAGGACAGAGAGCTAACTATGGCTACACCTTC. It translates to CASSFGGQRANYGYTF. The V call is TRBV28, the J call TRBJ1-2; weak D call: TRBD1 (6 bases). The CDR3 totals 16 residues. V was pared by 3 bases and J by 0 bases, with 14 bases between. CDR1 is MDHEN, CDR2 SYDVKM, per germline.

This chain links TRBV29-1 with TRBJ1-1, with a tentative D call TRBD1 (6 bases). The length of the CDR3 is 14 residues. Germline-derived CDR1 and CDR2 are SQVTM and ANQGSEA. V dropped 7 bases and J dropped 0 bases, with 15 bases sitting between them. The CDR3: CSASRTVMNTEAFF. The CDR3 DNA reads TGCAGCGCTTCTAGGACAGTCATGAACACTGAAGCTTTCTTT.

The chain couples TRBV5-4 to TRBJ1-2; a possible D gene is TRBD1 (6 bases). CDR1 and CDR2 from the germline V gene are SGHNT and YYREEE (reference sequence). The V end lost 2 bases, the J end lost 8 bases, and 13 bases lay between the germline ends. CDR3 size: 13 residues. The CDR3 loop reads CASSLQGLVGYTF. The CDR3 coding sequence is TGTGCCAGCAGCTTACAGGGCCTTGTGGGCTACACCTTC.

The chain uses TRBV3-1 (or the pseudogene TRBV3-2) and TRBJ1-6, with unresolved D. Germline loops: CDR1 LGHDT, CDR2 YNNKEL (reference sequence). This CDR3 region has 16 residues. The ends were cut back, 4 bases at V and 7 bases at J, with 17 bases in the middle. CDR3 in DNA: TGTGCCAGCAGCCGTTTAGGTCAGGTGGTGAATTCACCCCTCCACTTT. Encoded protein: CASSRLGQVVNSPLHF.

The rearrangement uses TRBV29-1 and TRBJ1-6; 10 bases agree with TRBD1. Germline trimming cut 7 bases from V and 2 bases from J; bases unmatched to any gene: 5. CDR1 SQVTM and CDR2 ANQGSEA come from the germline V gene. This CDR3 has 15 amino acids. The CDR3 here is CSAMTGGAYNSPLHF. For the CDR3, the DNA is TGCAGCGCCATGACAGGGGGCGCCTATAATTCACCCCTCCACTTT.